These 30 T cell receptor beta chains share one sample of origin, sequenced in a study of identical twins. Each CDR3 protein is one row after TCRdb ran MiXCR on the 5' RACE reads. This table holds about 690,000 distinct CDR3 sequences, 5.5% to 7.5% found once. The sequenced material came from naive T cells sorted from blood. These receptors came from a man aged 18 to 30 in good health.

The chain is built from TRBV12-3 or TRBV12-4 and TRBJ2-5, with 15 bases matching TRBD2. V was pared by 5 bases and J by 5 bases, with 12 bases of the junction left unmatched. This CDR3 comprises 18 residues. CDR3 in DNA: TGTGCCAGCAGTATTAGGAGGACTAGCGGGAGGGCTGGGGAGACCCAGTACTTC. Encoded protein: CASSIRRTSGRAGETQYF.

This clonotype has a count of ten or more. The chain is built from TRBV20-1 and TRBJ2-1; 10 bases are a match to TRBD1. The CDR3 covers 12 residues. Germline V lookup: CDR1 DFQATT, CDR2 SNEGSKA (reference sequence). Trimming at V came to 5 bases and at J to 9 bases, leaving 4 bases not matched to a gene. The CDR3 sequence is CSAGQGVIEQFF. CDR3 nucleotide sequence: TGCAGTGCTGGACAGGGGGTGATTGAGCAGTTCTTC.

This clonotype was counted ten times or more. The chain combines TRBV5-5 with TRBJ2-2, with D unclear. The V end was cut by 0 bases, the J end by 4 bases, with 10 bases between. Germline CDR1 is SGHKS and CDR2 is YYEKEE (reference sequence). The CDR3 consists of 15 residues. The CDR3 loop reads CASSLVSAGTGELFF. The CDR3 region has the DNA TGTGCCAGCAGCTTGGTGAGCGCAGGCACCGGGGAGCTGTTTTTT. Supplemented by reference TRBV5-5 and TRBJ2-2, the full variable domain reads DAGVTQSPTHLIKTRGQQVTLRCSPISGHKSVSWYQQVLGQGPQFIFQYYEKEERGRGNFPDRFSARQFPNYSSELNVNALLLGDSALYLCASSLVSAGTGELFFGEGSRLTVL.

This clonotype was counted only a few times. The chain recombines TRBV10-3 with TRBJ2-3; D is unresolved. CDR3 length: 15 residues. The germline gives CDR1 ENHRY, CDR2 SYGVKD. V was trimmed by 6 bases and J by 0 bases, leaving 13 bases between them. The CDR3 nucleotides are TGTGCCATCAGGCGAATGGGCACTAGCACAGATACGCAGTATTTT. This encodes CAIRRMGTSTDTQYF.

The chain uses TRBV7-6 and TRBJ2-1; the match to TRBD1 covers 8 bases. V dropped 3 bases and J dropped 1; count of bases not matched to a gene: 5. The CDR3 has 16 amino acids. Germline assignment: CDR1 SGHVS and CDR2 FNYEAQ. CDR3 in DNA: TGTGCCAGCAGCTTTCAGGGGGCTTTATCCTACAATGAGCAGTTCTTC. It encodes CASSFQGALSYNEQFF.

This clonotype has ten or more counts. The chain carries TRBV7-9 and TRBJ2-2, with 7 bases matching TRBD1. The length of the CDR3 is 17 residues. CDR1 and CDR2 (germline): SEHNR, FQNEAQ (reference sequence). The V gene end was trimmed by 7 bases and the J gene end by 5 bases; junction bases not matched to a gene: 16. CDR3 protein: CASIRLRDSGYTGELFF. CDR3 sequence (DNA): TGTGCCAGCATCCGACTCCGGGACAGTGGGTATACCGGGGAGCTGTTTTTT. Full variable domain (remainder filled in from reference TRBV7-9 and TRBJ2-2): DTGVSQNPRHKITKRGQNVTFRCDPISEHNRLYWYRQTLGQGPEFLTYFQNEAQLEKSRLLSDRFSAERPKGSFSTLEIQRTEQGDSAMYLCASIRLRDSGYTGELFFGEGSRLTVL.

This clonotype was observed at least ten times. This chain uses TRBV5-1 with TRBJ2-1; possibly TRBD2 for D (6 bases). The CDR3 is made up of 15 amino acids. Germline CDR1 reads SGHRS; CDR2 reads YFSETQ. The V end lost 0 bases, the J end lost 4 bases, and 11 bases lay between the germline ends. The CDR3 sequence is CASSLVGAGYNEQFF. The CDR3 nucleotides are TGCGCCAGCAGCTTGGTCGGGGCGGGGTACAATGAGCAGTTCTTC.

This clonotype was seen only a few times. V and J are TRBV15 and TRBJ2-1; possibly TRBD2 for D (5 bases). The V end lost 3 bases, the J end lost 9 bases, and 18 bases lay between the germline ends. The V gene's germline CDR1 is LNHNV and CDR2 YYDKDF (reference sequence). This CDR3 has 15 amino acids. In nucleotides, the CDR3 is TGTGCCACCAGCAGTCGGAAGGTGGTGGGAGCTGAGCAGTTCTTC. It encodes CATSSRKVVGAEQFF.

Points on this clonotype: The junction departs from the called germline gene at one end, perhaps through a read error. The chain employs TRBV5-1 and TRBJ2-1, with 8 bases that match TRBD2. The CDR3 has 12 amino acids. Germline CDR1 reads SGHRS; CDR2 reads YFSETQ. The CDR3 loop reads CASSLAGTSLVF. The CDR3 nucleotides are TGCGCCAGCAGCTTGGCCGGGACTAGTTTGGTCTTC.

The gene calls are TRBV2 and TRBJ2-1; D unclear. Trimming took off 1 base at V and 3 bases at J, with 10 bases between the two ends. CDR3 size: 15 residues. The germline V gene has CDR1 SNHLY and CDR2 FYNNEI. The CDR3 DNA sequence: TGTGCCAGCAGTGAAGAGGGAAACAGCTACAATGAGCAGTTCTTC. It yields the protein CASSEEGNSYNEQFF.

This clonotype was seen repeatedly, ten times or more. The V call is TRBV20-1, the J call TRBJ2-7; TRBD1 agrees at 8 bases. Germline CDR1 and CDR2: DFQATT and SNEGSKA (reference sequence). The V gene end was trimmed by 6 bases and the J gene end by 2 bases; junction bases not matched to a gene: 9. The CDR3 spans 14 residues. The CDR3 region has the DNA TGCAGTGCCACAAAAGACAGGGGAGCCTACGAGCAGTACTTC. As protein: CSATKDRGAYEQYF.

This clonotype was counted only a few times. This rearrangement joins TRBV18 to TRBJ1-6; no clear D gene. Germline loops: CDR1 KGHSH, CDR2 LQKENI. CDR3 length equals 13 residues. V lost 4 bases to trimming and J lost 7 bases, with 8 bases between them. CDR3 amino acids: CASSLKENSPLHF. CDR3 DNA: TGTGCCAGCTCACTTAAAGAAAATTCACCCCTCCACTTT.

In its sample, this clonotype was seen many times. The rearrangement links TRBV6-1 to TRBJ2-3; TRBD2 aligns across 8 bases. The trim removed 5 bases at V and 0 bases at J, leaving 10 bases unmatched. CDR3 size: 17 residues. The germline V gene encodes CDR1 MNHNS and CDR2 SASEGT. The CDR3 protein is CASSNPRASGSTDTQYF. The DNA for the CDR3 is TGTGCCAGCAGTAATCCCCGGGCTAGCGGGAGCACAGATACGCAGTATTTT.

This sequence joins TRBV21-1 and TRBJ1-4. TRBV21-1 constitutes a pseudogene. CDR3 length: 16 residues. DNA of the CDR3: TGTGCCAGCAGCAAAGAGGTCCTTGGAACTAATGAAAAACTGTTTTTT. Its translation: CASSKEVLGTNEKLFF.

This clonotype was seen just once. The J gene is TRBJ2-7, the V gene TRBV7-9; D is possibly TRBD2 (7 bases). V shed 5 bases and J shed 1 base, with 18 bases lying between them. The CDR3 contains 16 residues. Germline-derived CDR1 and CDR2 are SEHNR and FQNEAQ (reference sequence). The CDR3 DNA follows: TGTGCCAGCAGCCAAGCCGGGGGGCGCAAGTCCTACGAGCAGTACTTC. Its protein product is CASSQAGGRKSYEQYF.

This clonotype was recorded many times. The CDR3 nucleotides are TGTGCCAGCAGACTAGCTAGCTGGCAAGACAATGAGCAGTTCTTC. Translation: CASRLASWQDNEQFF. V is TRBV12-3 or TRBV12-4 and J is TRBJ2-1, with TRBD2 as a possible D gene (6 bases). The V end was cut by 6 bases, the J end by 5 bases, with 17 bases between. The CDR3 contains 15 residues.

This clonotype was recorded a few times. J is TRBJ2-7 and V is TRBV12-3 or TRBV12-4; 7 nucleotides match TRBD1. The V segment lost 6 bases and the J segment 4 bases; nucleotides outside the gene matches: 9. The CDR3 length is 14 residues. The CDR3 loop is CASRPTGDPYEQYF. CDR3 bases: TGTGCCAGCAGGCCAACAGGGGATCCATACGAGCAGTACTTC.

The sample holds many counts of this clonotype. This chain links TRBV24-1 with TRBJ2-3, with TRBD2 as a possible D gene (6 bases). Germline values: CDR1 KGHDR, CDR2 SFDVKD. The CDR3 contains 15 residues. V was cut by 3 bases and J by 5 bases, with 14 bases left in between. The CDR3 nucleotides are TGTGCCACCAGTGATCCCGGGACTGAGAGAGATACGCAGTATTTT. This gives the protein CATSDPGTERDTQYF.

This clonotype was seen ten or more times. For the CDR3, the DNA is TGCGCCAGCAGCCAACAATATACAGATACCTACGAGCAGTACTTC. Encoded protein: CASSQQYTDTYEQYF. The chain joins TRBV4-1 to TRBJ2-7; D is undetermined. The CDR3 is 15 residues long. Trimming took 2 bases from V and 2 from J, leaving 13 bases between them. CDR1 and CDR2 from the germline V gene are MGHRA and YSYEKL.

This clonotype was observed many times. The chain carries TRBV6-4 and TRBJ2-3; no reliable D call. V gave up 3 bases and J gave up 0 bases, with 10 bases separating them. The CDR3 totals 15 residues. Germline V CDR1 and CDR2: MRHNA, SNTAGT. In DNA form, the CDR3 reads TGTGCCAGCAGTGAAAGGGCTGGGAGCACAGATACGCAGTATTTT. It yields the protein CASSERAGSTDTQYF.

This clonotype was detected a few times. CDR3 nucleotides: TGTGCCAGCAGCTCCACACTGGAGTATGGCTACACCTTC. Amino acid sequence: CASSSTLEYGYTF. The genes are TRBV7-2 and TRBJ1-2; D gene unclear. V was clipped by 4 bases and J by 5 bases, with 11 bases between them. The CDR3 covers 13 residues. The germline V gene has CDR1 SGHTA and CDR2 FQGNSA.

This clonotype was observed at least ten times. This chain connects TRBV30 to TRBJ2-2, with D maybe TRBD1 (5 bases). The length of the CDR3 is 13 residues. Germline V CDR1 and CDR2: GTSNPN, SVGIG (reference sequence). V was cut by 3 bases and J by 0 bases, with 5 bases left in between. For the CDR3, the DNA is TGTGCCTGGAGCAGGGCGAACACCGGGGAGCTGTTTTTT. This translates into CAWSRANTGELFF.

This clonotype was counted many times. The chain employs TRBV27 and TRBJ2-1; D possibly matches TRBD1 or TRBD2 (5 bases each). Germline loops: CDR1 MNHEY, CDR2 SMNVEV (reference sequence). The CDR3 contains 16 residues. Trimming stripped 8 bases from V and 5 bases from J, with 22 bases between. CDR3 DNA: TGTGCCAGCGGGACCCTAGGTTTGGGTCGGCACAATGAGCAGTTCTTC. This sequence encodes CASGTLGLGRHNEQFF.

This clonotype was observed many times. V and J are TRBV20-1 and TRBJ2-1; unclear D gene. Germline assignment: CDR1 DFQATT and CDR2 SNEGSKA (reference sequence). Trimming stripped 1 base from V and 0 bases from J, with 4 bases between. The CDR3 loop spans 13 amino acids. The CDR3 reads CSARGASYNEQFF. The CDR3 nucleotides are TGCAGTGCTAGAGGGGCCTCCTACAATGAGCAGTTCTTC.

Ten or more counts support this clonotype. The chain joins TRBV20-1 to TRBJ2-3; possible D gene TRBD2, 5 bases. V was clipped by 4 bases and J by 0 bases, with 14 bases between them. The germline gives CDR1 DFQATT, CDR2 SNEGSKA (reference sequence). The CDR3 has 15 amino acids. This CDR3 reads CSATLSRGSTDTQYF. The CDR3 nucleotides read TGCAGTGCTACCTTGTCTCGCGGGAGCACAGATACGCAGTATTTT.

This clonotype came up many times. The CDR3 nucleotides read TGTGCCATCAGTGAGTCGAAGGGACAGGGCAACGAGCAGTACTTC. Translating gives CAISESKGQGNEQYF. The V call is TRBV10-3, the J call TRBJ2-7; 9 bases line up with TRBD1. The CDR3 runs to 15 residues. V shed 0 bases and J 5 bases; nucleotides not matched to a gene: 5. CDR1 is ENHRY and CDR2 is SYGVKD in the germline V gene.

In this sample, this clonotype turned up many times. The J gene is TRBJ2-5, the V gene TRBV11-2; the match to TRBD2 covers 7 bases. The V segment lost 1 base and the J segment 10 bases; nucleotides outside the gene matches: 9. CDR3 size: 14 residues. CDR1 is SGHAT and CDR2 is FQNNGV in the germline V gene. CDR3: CASSLVREATVQYF. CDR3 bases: TGTGCCAGCAGCTTAGTCCGGGAGGCCACTGTCCAGTACTTC.

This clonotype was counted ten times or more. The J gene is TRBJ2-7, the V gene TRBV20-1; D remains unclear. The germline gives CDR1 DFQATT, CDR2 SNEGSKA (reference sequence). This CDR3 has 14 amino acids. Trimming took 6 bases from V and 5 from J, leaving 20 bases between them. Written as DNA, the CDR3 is TGCAGTGCCCGGAATACCCCCCTGGGGAACGAGCAGTACTTC. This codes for CSARNTPLGNEQYF.

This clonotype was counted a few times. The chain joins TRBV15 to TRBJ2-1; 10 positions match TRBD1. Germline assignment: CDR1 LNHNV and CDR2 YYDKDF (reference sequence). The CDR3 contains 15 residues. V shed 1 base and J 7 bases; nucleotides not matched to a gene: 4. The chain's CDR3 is CATSRGGQGQNEQFF. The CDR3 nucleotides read TGTGCCACCAGCAGAGGGGGACAGGGGCAGAATGAGCAGTTCTTC.

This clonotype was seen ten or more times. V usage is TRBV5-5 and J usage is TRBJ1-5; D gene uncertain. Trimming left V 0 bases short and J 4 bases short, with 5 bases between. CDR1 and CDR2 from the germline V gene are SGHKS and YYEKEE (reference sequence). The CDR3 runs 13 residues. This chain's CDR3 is CASSLDPNQPQHF. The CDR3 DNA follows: TGTGCCAGCAGCTTGGACCCGAATCAGCCCCAGCATTTT. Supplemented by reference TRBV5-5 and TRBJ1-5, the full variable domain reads DAGVTQSPTHLIKTRGQQVTLRCSPISGHKSVSWYQQVLGQGPQFIFQYYEKEERGRGNFPDRFSARQFPNYSSELNVNALLLGDSALYLCASSLDPNQPQHFGDGTRLSIL.